One and the same sample provided the 19 T cell receptor beta chains below, sequenced in a study of tumor and adjacent non-tumor tissue in lung cancer. The template was RNA from unsorted bulk tissue. The normal lung tissue was taken more than 3 cm from the tumor edge. The library came from three nested PCR rounds adapted from ARM-PCR protocols. TCRdb reprocessed the multiplex PCR reads with MiXCR, giving one entry per CDR3 protein. The table records around 99,000 distinct CDR3 sequences, roughly three fifths of them present only once. Material: distant non-tumor lung tissue. These receptor sequences come from a man aged 55 to 69 with non-small cell lung cancer.

As regards this clonotype: Its ends do not fully match the called genes, so a read error is possible. The gene calls are TRBV10-3 and TRBJ2-2; D possibly uses TRBD1 or TRBD2 (6 bases each). Germline lookup yields CDR1 ENHRY and CDR2 SYGVKD. CDR3 length: 12 amino acids. DNA of the CDR3: TGTGCCACTGACACAGGGACCGGGGAGGTGTTATTT. It codes for CATDTGTGEVLF.

In this sample, this clonotype turned up many times. This sequence joins TRBV6-2 or TRBV6-3 and TRBJ1-1; TRBD1 matches at 7 bases. The CDR3 is 12 residues long. J lost 5 bases, V lost 7 bases, and 4 bases had no gene match. Germline V gene sequence: CDR1 MNHEY, CDR2 SVGEGT. The CDR3 loop is CASTKQGTEAFF. The CDR3 DNA reads as TGTGCCAGCACCAAACAGGGGACTGAAGCTTTCTTT.

This clonotype was found many times. This rearrangement joins TRBV12-3 or TRBV12-4 to TRBJ2-3, with TRBD2 matching 9 bases. V shed 3 bases, J shed 5 bases, and the junction held 6 bases outside the gene matches. This CDR3 is 15 amino acids long. CDR3 residues: CASSFGASGVDTQYF. The DNA for the CDR3 is TGTGCCAGCAGTTTCGGGGCTAGCGGGGTAGATACGCAGTATTTT.

With regard to this clonotype: Germline is not matched at one junction end, which may reflect a read error. The chain joins TRBV11-2 to TRBJ1-1; D remains ambiguous. The germline V gene encodes CDR1 SGHAT and CDR2 FQNNGV. The CDR3 is 13 residues long. The CDR3 sequence is CASNLDAPTEAFF. The CDR3 DNA follows: TGTGCAAGCAACTTAGATGCACCCACTGAAGCTTTCTTT.

A note on this clonotype: A read error is possible here, since a much larger clone lies one base away. The J gene is TRBJ1-3, the V gene TRBV6-5; D remains ambiguous. The germline V gene has CDR1 MNHEY and CDR2 SVGAGI. V gave up 10 bases and J gave up 0 bases, with 16 bases separating them. The CDR3 consists of 15 residues. CDR3 nucleotide sequence: TGTGCCAACAGACCGACTCACAGCTCTGGAAACACCATATATTTT. It codes for CANRPTHSSGNTIYF.

To note about this clonotype: Germline and junction disagree at one end, which may indicate a read error. This chain connects TRBV11-1 to TRBJ2-1; 7 bases fit TRBD2. There are 12 residues in the CDR3. Germline lookup yields CDR1 SGHAT and CDR2 FQDESV (reference sequence). The CDR3 region is CDSSSGGNEQFF. CDR3 DNA sequence: TGTGACAGCAGCTCGGGGGGAAATGAGCAGTTCTTC.

Turning to this clonotype: The junction and the germline gene differ at one end; a read error may be behind it. J is TRBJ2-3 and V is TRBV11-3; 8 bases are a match to TRBD2. Germline loops: CDR1 SGHNT, CDR2 YENEEA. This CDR3 is 16 amino acids long. This CDR3 is CASSTGLEGGTDTQYF. The CDR3, as DNA: TGTGCCAGCAGCACGGGACTAGAGGGAGGCACAGATACTCAGTATTTT.

The J gene is TRBJ2-3, the V gene TRBV6-5, with D perhaps matching TRBD2 (5 bases). Germline V gene data show CDR1 as MNHEY and CDR2 as SVGAGI. The CDR3 spans 15 residues. Between the trimmed V and J ends, which lost 11 bases and 3 bases, there was a span of 21 bases. As DNA, the CDR3 is TGTGCCTGGAGTTTCCAGGACTCAGCTACAGATACGCAGTATTTT. This gives the protein CAWSFQDSATDTQYF.

Notes on this clonotype: The junction departs from the called germline gene at one end, perhaps through a read error. The V and J genes are TRBV11-2 and TRBJ2-1; D is perhaps TRBD2 (5 bases). The CDR3 has 15 amino acids. Per germline, CDR1 SGHAT and CDR2 FQNNGV. The CDR3 here is CAISSRIASSNEQFF. In nucleotides, the CDR3 is TGTGCCATCAGCTCACGGATAGCGTCATCCAATGAGCAATTCTTC.

This clonotype was observed a handful of times. The missing conserved phenylalanine or tryptophan at the end of this CDR3 makes a read error likely. The chain combines TRBV12-3 or TRBV12-4 with TRBJ2-7; D perhaps matches TRBD1 (6 bases). The CDR3 totals 14 residues. The DNA of the CDR3 is TGTGTCAGCAGTTTGGGGTCAGGGGCCTACGAGCAGTACTTA. Amino acids: CVSSLGSGAYEQYL.

With respect to this clonotype: The germline gene is not matched at one end of the junction; a read error may be the cause. The chain employs TRBV29-1 and TRBJ2-2; 8 bases line up with TRBD2. Germline-derived CDR1 and CDR2 are SQVTM and ANQGSEA. The CDR3 loop spans 16 amino acids. Here the CDR3 DNA reads TGCAGCGTGTACGGGACTAGTGAAACGAACATCGGGGAGCTGTTTTTT. This encodes CSVYGTSETNIGELFF.

This clonotype was picked up many times. This rearrangement joins TRBV10-2 to TRBJ1-2; D is uncertain. Deletions cut 7 bases from V and 3 bases from J, with 9 bases between. The CDR3 loop spans 12 amino acids. Germline CDR1 is WSHSY and CDR2 is SAAADI. The CDR3 sequence is CASKGLYYGYTF. Written as DNA, the CDR3 is TGCGCCAGCAAGGGCCTCTACTATGGCTACACCTTC.

This clonotype was found once. This may be a read error, as it is one base from a much larger clone. The V gene is TRBV7-9, the J gene TRBJ2-3, with D possibly TRBD1 on 5 matching bases. CDR3 size: 14 residues. CDR1 and CDR2 from the germline V gene are SEHNR and FQNEAQ (reference sequence). CDR3 nucleotides: TGTGACAGCAGCTTAGACAGTCCCACAGATACGCAGTATTTT. Encoded protein: CDSSLDSPTDTQYF.

There are a few counts of this clonotype. A much more abundant neighbour one base away suggests this may be a read error. V is TRBV4-2 and J is TRBJ1-5, with 7 bases lining up with TRBD1. The germline gives CDR1 LGHNA, CDR2 YNFKEQ. This CDR3 is built from 16 residues. The CDR3 DNA sequence: TGTGTCAGCAGCCAAGAAAGGGGGCTGTTCAATCAGCCCCAGCATTTT. Its protein is CVSSQERGLFNQPQHF.

This sequence joins TRBV28 and TRBJ2-7, with D unresolved. This CDR3 comprises 14 residues. V lost 7 bases, J lost 0 bases, and 13 bases lay in between. The V gene's germline CDR1 is MDHEN and CDR2 SYDVKM. Here the CDR3 DNA reads TGTGCCAGCATTGACACTTTGCCCTCCTACGAGCAGTACTTC. Translating it yields CASIDTLPSYEQYF.

In the case of this clonotype: The CDR3 does not close with the conserved phenylalanine or tryptophan, likely indicating a read error. The DNA is left out, because the CDR3 cannot be placed on it with certainty; the CDR3 is given as TCRdb lists it. The chain recombines TRBV29-1 with TRBJ2-1; the table's TRBD2 call for D was not verified on the DNA. The germline V gene encodes CDR1 SQVTM and CDR2 ANQGSEA. The CDR3 sequence runs 13 residues, both termini included. This chain's CDR3 is CSVVGTSVYEHFL.

In the case of this clonotype: One junction end disagrees with the germline gene, perhaps due to a read error. V usage is TRBV11-1 and J usage is TRBJ1-1; D gene uncertain. The CDR3 loop spans 13 amino acids. Germline CDR1 is SGHAT and CDR2 is FQDESV (reference sequence). CDR3 coding DNA: TGTGCTAGAACCCGGTCCCAAAACACTGGAGCTTTCTTT. Amino acids: CARTRSQNTGAFF.

This chain joins TRBV11-3 and TRBJ2-7, with 10 bases identical to TRBD2. From germline, CDR1 is SGHNT and CDR2 YENEEA. The CDR3 length is 15 residues. CDR3 nucleotides: TGTGCTAGTAGGAGGGCTAGCGGGAGCTCCTACGAGCAGTATGTC. It codes for CASRRASGSSYEQYV.

As regards this clonotype: At one end, the junction sequence differs from germline, possibly due to a read error. The rearrangement uses TRBV6-2 or TRBV6-3 and TRBJ1-1; D remains ambiguous. The length of the CDR3 is 19 residues. Germline CDR1 is MNHEY and CDR2 is SVGEGT. CDR3: CVSSYSYSHIKTKNTEASF. The CDR3, as DNA: TGTGTCAGCAGTTACTCGTATTCCCACATCAAAACAAAGAACACTGAAGCTTCCTTT.